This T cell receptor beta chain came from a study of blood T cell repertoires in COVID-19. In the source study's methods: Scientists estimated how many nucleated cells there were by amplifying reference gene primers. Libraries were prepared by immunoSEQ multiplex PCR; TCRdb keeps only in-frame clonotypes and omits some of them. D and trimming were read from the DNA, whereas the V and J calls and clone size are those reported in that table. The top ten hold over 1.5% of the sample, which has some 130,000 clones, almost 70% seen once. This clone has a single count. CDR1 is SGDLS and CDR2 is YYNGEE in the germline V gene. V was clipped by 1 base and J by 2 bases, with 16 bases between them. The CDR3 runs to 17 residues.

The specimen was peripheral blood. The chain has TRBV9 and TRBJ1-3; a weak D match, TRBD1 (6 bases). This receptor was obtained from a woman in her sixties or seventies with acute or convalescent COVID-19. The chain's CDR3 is CASSVSRGREPGNTIYF. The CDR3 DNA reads TGTGCCAGCAGCGTAAGCAGGGGACGGGAACCTGGAAACACCATATATTTT.